This T cell receptor beta chain derives from a study of blood T cell repertoires in COVID-19. Looking at the study overall: The origin of the acute and convalescent COVID-19 samples was the United States, Italy and Spain. T cells, B-cell-depleted T cells, or PBMCs supplied cDNA or gDNA.

The V gene end was trimmed by 6 bases and the J gene end by 5 bases; junction bases not matched to a gene: 4. The CDR3 runs to 15 residues. Germline CDR1 LNHDA, CDR2 SQIVND (reference sequence). Original data processing: It was from reference gene primer amplification that nucleated cell counts were estimated. TCRdb keeps only in-frame clones here, not all; method: immunoSEQ multiplex PCR. That table gives V, J and clone size, and the DNA gave D and trimming. Of a few hundred thousand clones detected, around nine tenths appear once; the ten largest clones hold about 9.8%. V usage is TRBV19 and J usage is TRBJ2-3; TRBD2 aligns across 14 bases. The origin of this receptor is a man between 35 and 55 years old who had recovered from COVID-19. Sequenced input: peripheral blood. CDR3 in amino acids: CASSQGTSGRDTQYF. The CDR3 bases are TGTGCCAGTAGCCAAGGGACTAGCGGGAGAGATACGCAGTATTTT.